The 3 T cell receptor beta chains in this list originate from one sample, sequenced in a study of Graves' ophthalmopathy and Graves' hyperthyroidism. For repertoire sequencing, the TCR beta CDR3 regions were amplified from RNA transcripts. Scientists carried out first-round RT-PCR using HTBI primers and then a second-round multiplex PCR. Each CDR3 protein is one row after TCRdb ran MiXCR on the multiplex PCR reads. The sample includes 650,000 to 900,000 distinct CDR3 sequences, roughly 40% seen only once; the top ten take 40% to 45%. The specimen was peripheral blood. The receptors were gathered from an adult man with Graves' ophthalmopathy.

CDR3 bases: TGCGCCAGCAGCCAAGATTCGGTCGACAGGGGGCTAACAAGCTCCTACGAGCAGTACTTC. Residues: CASSQDSVDRGLTSSYEQYF. The V and J genes are TRBV4-3 and TRBJ2-7; 10 nucleotides agree with TRBD1. Germline lookup yields CDR1 LGHNA and CDR2 YSLEER. Germline trimming cut 0 bases from V and 0 bases from J; bases unmatched to any gene: 14. CDR3 length equals 20 residues.

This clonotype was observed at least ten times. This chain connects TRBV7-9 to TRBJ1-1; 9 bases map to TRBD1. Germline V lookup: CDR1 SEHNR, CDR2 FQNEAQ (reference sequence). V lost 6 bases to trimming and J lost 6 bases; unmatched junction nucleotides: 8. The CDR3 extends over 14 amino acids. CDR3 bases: TGTGCCAGCAGAGAGACAGGGGGAAACGCTGAAGCTTTCTTT. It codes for CASRETGGNAEAFF.

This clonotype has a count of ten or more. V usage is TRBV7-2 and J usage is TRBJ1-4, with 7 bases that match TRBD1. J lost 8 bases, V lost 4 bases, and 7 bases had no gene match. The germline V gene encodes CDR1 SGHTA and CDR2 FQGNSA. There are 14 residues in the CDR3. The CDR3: CASSSGTEREKLFF. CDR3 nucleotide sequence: TGTGCCAGCAGCTCAGGGACAGAAAGAGAAAAACTGTTTTTT.